Shown below are 2 T cell receptor beta chains from a single sample sequenced in a study of regulatory T cells in long-lasting Graves disease listed by TCRdb under 2021. Library preparation was by multiplex PCR. Sequencing was carried out with an Illumina HiSeq 4000. TCR beta libraries were built with iRepertoire HTBI primers and Arm-PCR amplification of CDR3 regions. TCRdb itself trimmed the public reads at Q25 with fastp, ran MiXCR and retained productive beta chains. Under each unique CDR3 protein, matching rows form one entry showing the most common genes and DNA. The sample yields hundreds of thousands of distinct CDR3 sequences; around 32% were counted once. The top ten clonotypes cover 35% to 55% of the sample. The intended sense of this specimen's time point label: persistent/refractory GD, antithyroid drugs over 5 years with positive TRAb. RNA was extracted from PBMCs in TRIzol for both TCR sequencing and RNA sequencing.

The sequenced sample was peripheral blood mononuclear cells (PBMCs), obtained when the disease was refractory, from a patient treated with antithyroid drugs. All receptors come from a female donor with Graves disease.

In its sample, this clonotype was seen many times. The chain uses TRBV20-1 and TRBJ1-2; a weak D match, TRBD1 (5 bases). V lost 6 bases and J lost 8, with 13 bases in between. The CDR3 spans 11 residues. Germline-derived CDR1 and CDR2 are DFQATT and SNEGSKA (reference sequence). The CDR3 reads CSASGSSGYTF. The CDR3 nucleotides read TGCAGTGCGTCAGGGTCGTCCGGCTACACCTTC.

The sample holds a few counts of this clonotype. The V call is TRBV11-2, the J call TRBJ2-7; D possibly corresponds to TRBD1 (5 bases). Trimming removed 5 bases from V and 1 base from J, with 15 bases in between. The CDR3 extends over 15 amino acids. CDR1 is SGHAT and CDR2 is FQNNGV in the germline V gene. The CDR3 DNA sequence: TGTGCCAGCAGCGTTGCCAGGGTTAATTCCTACGAGCAGTACTTC. The encoded protein is CASSVARVNSYEQYF.